The source of this T cell receptor (beta chain) is a study of tumor and adjacent non-tumor tissue in lung cancer. The CDR3 has 15 amino acids. Trimming removed 0 bases at V and 3 bases at J, with 13 bases between. Germline assignment: CDR1 SGHKS and CDR2 YYEKEE (reference sequence). This clonotype appeared many times. No cell sorting was done before RNA was extracted from the tissue. Three rounds of nested PCR, following a modified ARM-PCR protocol, produced the TCRbeta library. Via MiXCR, TCRdb re-called the multiplex PCR reads, giving one row per CDR3 protein. The top ten clones hold about 23% of a sample with fewer than 120,000 distinct CDR3 sequences, nearly 85% of them seen once.

The sequence was obtained from a man between 65 and 79 years old with non-small cell lung cancer. V and J are TRBV5-5 and TRBJ2-7, with TRBD1 as a possible D gene (6 bases). Sequenced input: lung tumor tissue. The chain's CDR3 is CASSLGQGFGYEQYF. The CDR3 region has the DNA TGTGCCAGCAGCTTGGGGCAGGGGTTTGGCTACGAGCAGTACTTC.